These 10 T cell receptor beta chains share one sample of origin, sequenced in a study of CD8+ T cells in alopecia areata. RNA was isolated and reverse transcribed to cDNA, the sequencing template. Assay used: immunoSEQ multiplex PCR; TCRdb lists only in-frame clones, some missing. The sample consists of around 270,000 clones, more than 45% of them appearing once. Treatment indicated: oral pan-JAK inhibitor, 5-10 mg twice daily. The material was CD4+ T cells sorted from blood, obtained at week 24, from a patient treated with tofacitinib. All receptors come from a human donor with alopecia areata.

This chain uses TRBV14 with TRBJ2-5; D not resolved. The germline V and J ends were trimmed by 8 bases and 2 bases, with 18 bases remaining between them. CDR3 length: 15 amino acids. CDR1 and CDR2 (germline): SGHDN, FVKESK. CDR3 sequence reads: CASGLRRGPQETQYF. The CDR3 DNA follows: TGTGCCAGCGGGCTCCGACGAGGACCACAAGAGACCCAGTACTTC.

This rearrangement joins TRBV6-5 to TRBJ2-7, with TRBD1 identical over 11 bases. The V segment lost 5 bases and the J segment 6 bases; nucleotides outside the gene matches: 9. There are 15 residues in the CDR3. The germline gives CDR1 MNHEY, CDR2 SVGAGI. CDR3: CASSTTGTGGFEQYF. In DNA form, the CDR3 reads TGTGCCAGCAGTACAACCGGGACAGGGGGGTTCGAGCAGTACTTC.

The gene calls are TRBV25-1 and TRBJ2-7; 9 bases line up with TRBD2. In germline, CDR1 is MGHDK, CDR2 SYGVNS. V shed 8 bases, J shed 2 bases, and the junction held 4 bases outside the gene matches. CDR3 length equals 13 residues. The chain's CDR3 is CASAQRGAYEQYF. DNA of the CDR3: TGTGCCAGCGCCCAGCGGGGGGCCTACGAGCAGTACTTC.

This rearrangement joins TRBV7-8 to TRBJ1-5; TRBD1 might be the D (5 bases). This CDR3 is 17 amino acids long. The germline V gene has CDR1 SGHVS and CDR2 FQNEAQ. V was pared by 5 bases and J by 5 bases, with 22 bases between. CDR3 loop: CASSPLRGREGYQPQHF. Here the CDR3 DNA reads TGTGCCAGCAGCCCCTTAAGAGGCAGGGAAGGTTATCAGCCCCAGCATTTT.

This clone was detected only a few times. V and J are TRBV7-9 and TRBJ1-3; the D is unclear. The CDR3 runs 14 residues. The V end lost 5 bases, the J end lost 3 bases, and 11 bases lay between the germline ends. The germline V gene encodes CDR1 SEHNR and CDR2 FQNEAQ (reference sequence). The DNA of the CDR3 is TGTGCCAGCAGCCCTCGCGGGGTTGGAAACACCATATATTTT. This sequence encodes CASSPRGVGNTIYF.

This clone occurred a few times. The chain links TRBV9 to TRBJ2-1; tentative D call: TRBD2 (6 bases). Trimming stripped 3 bases from V and 3 bases from J, with 16 bases between. Germline values: CDR1 SGDLS, CDR2 YYNGEE. The CDR3 length is 16 residues. In DNA form, the CDR3 reads TGTGCCAGCAGCGGGAGGGATGGGCCTGACTACAATGAGCAGTTCTTC. Translated, it gives CASSGRDGPDYNEQFF.

This clone was seen a few times. The rearrangement uses TRBV29-1 and TRBJ1-1, with D perhaps TRBD1 (6 bases). Germline assignment: CDR1 SQVTM and CDR2 ANQGSEA. The V end lost 4 bases, the J end lost 5 bases, and 11 bases lay between the germline ends. CDR3 size: 12 residues. CDR3 residues: CSVGRGETEAFF. The CDR3 DNA sequence: TGCAGCGTTGGTAGGGGGGAGACTGAAGCTTTCTTT. Filled out from reference TRBV29-1 and TRBJ1-1, the complete variable domain reads SAVISQKPSRDICQRGTSLTIQCQVDSQVTMMFWYRQQPGQSLTLIATANQGSEATYESGFVIDKFPISRPNLTFSTLTVSNMSPEDSSIYLCSVGRGETEAFFGQGTRLTVV.

The chain is built from TRBV5-1 and TRBJ1-1; D gene ambiguous. With 1 base removed from V and 3 bases from J, the gap between germline ends came to 4 bases. The CDR3 consists of 12 residues. Germline CDR1 SGHRS, CDR2 YFSETQ. Written as DNA, the CDR3 is TGCGCCAGCAGCTTGCTGGACACTGAAGCTTTCTTT. This gives the protein CASSLLDTEAFF.

The gene calls are TRBV2 and TRBJ1-4; TRBD1 matches at 7 bases. CDR1 and CDR2 from the germline V gene are SNHLY and FYNNEI. CDR3 length: 14 amino acids. Trimming removed 6 bases from V and 7 bases from J; junction bases left unmatched: 8. CDR3 sequence: CASRKDRVSEKLFF. The CDR3 bases are TGTGCCAGCAGGAAAGACAGGGTTAGTGAAAAACTGTTTTTT. Together with reference TRBV2 and TRBJ1-4, the CDR3 gives the full variable domain: EPEVTQTPSHQVTQMGQEVILRCVPISNHLYFYWYRQILGQKVEFLVSFYNNEISEKSEIFDDQFSVERPDGSNFTLKIRSTKLEDSAMYFCASRKDRVSEKLFFGSGTQLSVL.

This rearrangement joins TRBV29-1 to TRBJ2-5; D is uncertain. The V gene's germline CDR1 is SQVTM and CDR2 ANQGSEA. The CDR3 loop spans 13 amino acids. V was shortened by 7 bases and J by 7 bases, with 19 bases between the two germline ends. CDR3 coding DNA: TGCAGCGCCAGTAGTATTTTGGGCGCGACCCAGTACTTC. Its protein is CSASSILGATQYF.